The T cell receptor (beta chain) under discussion was sequenced for a study of neurological immune-mediated disorders. In TCRdb, the 5' RACE reads were re-called with MiXCR into one record per CDR3 protein. The sample lists fewer than 35,000 distinct CDR3 sequences, about a sixth occurring once. Time point here: technical triplicate 3. Looked up from germline, CDR1 is DFQATT and CDR2 is SNEGSKA (reference sequence). J was trimmed by 6 bases and V by 6 bases; bases with no gene match: 10. The CDR3 covers 14 residues. V usage is TRBV20-1 and J usage is TRBJ2-1; 8 nucleotides align to TRBD2. The source is a female donor with HTLV-1-associated myelopathy (HAM/TSP). Sequenced input: CD4+ T cells from blood. DNA of the CDR3: TGCAGTGCAAATAGCGGGAATGGTATCAATGAGCAGTTCTTC. Translation: CSANSGNGINEQFF.